This T cell receptor beta chain appears in the sequencing data of a study of cytomegalovirus exposure and HLA in healthy donors. Study information: Per a later analysis, the approximately 700 first-cohort and 100 to 150 validation repertoires shared one platform.

The donors were members of the validation cohort, which comprised 90 to 150 subjects and was separate from the first cohort of roughly 700 subjects. Method: immunoSEQ multiplex PCR; TCRdb's copy keeps in-frame clones and lacks some. The data show approximately 240,000 clones, with around nine tenths seen just once and about 1% held by the top ten. The V and J ends lost 6 bases and 1 base, in that order; junction bases with no gene match: 7. Looked up from germline, CDR1 is SNHLY and CDR2 is FYNNEI. This CDR3 has 15 amino acids. Sample: PBMCs. The V call is TRBV2, the J call TRBJ1-1; 8 bases map to TRBD1. The TCR originated in a woman aged 18-30 years in good health and CMV-seronegative. The CDR3 DNA reads as TGTGCCAGCAGCTCCCGGGACAGGTGGAACACTGAAGCTTTCTTT. It encodes CASSSRDRWNTEAFF.